These 30 T cell receptor beta chains came from one sample sequenced in a study of blood T cell repertoires in COVID-19. TCRdb's table, derived via immunoSEQ multiplex PCR, lists solely in-frame clones and lacks some. The sample shows about 200,000 clones, 70% to 90% of them seen only once. Sample: peripheral blood. These receptors all stem from a man aged 55 to 70 with acute or convalescent COVID-19.

In this sample, this clone turned up once. The genes are TRBV28 and TRBJ1-2; TRBD1 might be the D (5 bases). The CDR3 loop spans 17 amino acids. Germline-derived CDR1 and CDR2 are MDHEN and SYDVKM. Trimming shortened V by 0 bases and J by 8 bases, and 22 bases separated the two germline ends. CDR3 in DNA: TGTGCCAGCAGTTTATGCAAGGCGGCGGACATACTCGGCGGCTACACCTTC. This encodes CASSLCKAADILGGYTF.

The V gene is TRBV5-4, the J gene TRBJ2-7; maybe TRBD1 (7 bases). V lost 1 base and J 6 bases, leaving 11 bases between the germline ends. CDR1 SGHNT and CDR2 YYREEE come from the germline V gene (reference sequence). The CDR3 runs 13 residues. The CDR3 DNA is TGTGCCAGCAGCTTGTACAGGGGAGGCGAGCAGTACTTC. As protein: CASSLYRGGEQYF.

The rearrangement joins TRBV29-1 to TRBJ2-7; possibly TRBD2 for D (5 bases). V shed 7 bases and J shed 6 bases, with 13 bases lying between them. Germline CDR1 is SQVTM and CDR2 is ANQGSEA. The length of the CDR3 is 11 residues. The CDR3 DNA follows: TGCAGCGCATCGCTTGGGAGCGAGCAGTACTTC. Translated: CSASLGSEQYF.

This chain links TRBV28 with TRBJ1-5; D is perhaps TRBD1 (5 bases). This CDR3 contains 12 residues. The V end was cut by 3 bases, the J end by 11 bases, with 11 bases between. Germline CDR1 MDHEN, CDR2 SYDVKM. CDR3 sequence reads: CASSFRTIAQHF. DNA for the CDR3: TGTGCCAGCAGTTTTAGGACAATAGCCCAGCATTTT.

This sequence joins TRBV4-3 and TRBJ2-5; tentatively, D is TRBD1 (6 bases). This CDR3 has 16 amino acids. Trimming cost V 0 bases and J 2 bases, with 13 bases left between them. Germline assignment: CDR1 LGHNA and CDR2 YSLEER. CDR3 loop: CASSQDSPGDQETQYF. The DNA of the CDR3 is TGCGCCAGCAGCCAAGATTCGCCAGGGGATCAAGAGACCCAGTACTTC.

The chain joins TRBV6-5 to TRBJ2-7, with 7 bases matching TRBD1. Per germline, CDR1 MNHEY and CDR2 SVGAGI. V shed 0 bases and J 2 bases; nucleotides not matched to a gene: 1. CDR3 size: 14 residues. In DNA, the CDR3 is TGTGCCAGCAGTTACTCGACAGGGCCCTACGAGCAGTACTTC. This encodes CASSYSTGPYEQYF.

The chain combines TRBV6-5 with TRBJ2-7; 7 nucleotides line up with TRBD2. This CDR3 has 14 residues. The germline V gene has CDR1 MNHEY and CDR2 SVGAGI. V shed 1 base, J shed 4 bases, and the junction held 4 bases outside the gene matches. CDR3: CASSYLGGGYEQYF. The CDR3 region has the DNA TGTGCCAGCAGTTACTTGGGCGGGGGTTACGAGCAGTACTTC.

This clone turned up a few times. This chain uses TRBV6-2 or TRBV6-3 with TRBJ1-5; 8 nucleotides align to TRBD1. This CDR3 is 14 amino acids long. Germline V gene sequence: CDR1 MNHEY, CDR2 SVGEGT. The V gene end was trimmed by 2 bases and the J gene end by 5 bases; junction bases not matched to a gene: 2. In DNA, the CDR3 is TGTGCCAGCAGTTACCTCAGGGGGCATCAGCCCCAGCATTTT. Translating gives CASSYLRGHQPQHF.

This sequence joins TRBV6-4 and TRBJ2-5; perhaps TRBD2 as D (5 bases). Trimming pared 4 bases from V and 4 bases from J, leaving 10 bases between. The CDR3 has 13 residues. Germline CDR1 and CDR2: MRHNA and SNTAGT. The CDR3 sequence: CASSVGESETQYF. As DNA, the CDR3 is TGTGCCAGCAGTGTCGGGGAGTCAGAGACCCAGTACTTC.

The chain combines TRBV27 with TRBJ1-4; tentatively, D is TRBD1 (5 bases). The CDR3 spans 15 residues. Germline V gives CDR1 MNHEY, CDR2 SMNVEV (reference sequence). V shed 6 bases and J shed 8 bases, with 19 bases lying between them. The CDR3 is CASSPTAGEREKLFF. The CDR3 nucleotides read TGTGCCAGCAGCCCCACCGCGGGGGAGCGAGAAAAACTGTTTTTT.

The chain is built from TRBV5-6 and TRBJ2-5, with TRBD2 matching over 8 bases. CDR3 length: 15 amino acids. Germline V lookup: CDR1 SGHDT, CDR2 YYEEEE. The trim removed 5 bases at V and 5 bases at J, leaving 11 bases unmatched. The CDR3 reads CASSIPGLESETQYF. CDR3 in DNA: TGTGCCAGCAGTATCCCGGGACTAGAGTCTGAGACCCAGTACTTC.

This clone has a handful of counts. V is TRBV13 and J is TRBJ2-7; TRBD1 agrees at 9 bases. After removal of 1 base from V and 4 bases from J, the junction contained 8 bases not matched to a gene. Germline assignment: CDR1 PRHDT and CDR2 FYEKMQ (reference sequence). CDR3 size: 16 residues. DNA of the CDR3: TGTGCCAGCAGCTTAGAAGGTGGACAGGGGAATTACGAGCAGTACTTC. Encoded protein: CASSLEGGQGNYEQYF. The full variable domain, its missing parts supplied by reference TRBV13 and TRBJ2-7, is AAGVIQSPRHLIKEKRETATLKCYPIPRHDTVYWYQQGPGQDPQFLISFYEKMQSDKGSIPDRFSAQQFSDYHSELNMSSLELGDSALYFCASSLEGGQGNYEQYFGPGTRLTVT.

The CDR3 protein is CASSQRGGRIWPQHF. The CDR3 nucleotides are TGTGCCAGCAGCCAAAGGGGGGGGCGCATCTGGCCCCAGCATTTT. The chain is built from TRBV6-5 and TRBJ1-5, with a tentative D call TRBD1 (6 bases). CDR1 MNHEY and CDR2 SVGAGI come from the germline V gene. Between the trimmed V and J ends, which lost 6 bases and 9 bases, there was a span of 21 bases. The CDR3 runs 15 residues.

This chain links TRBV7-3 with TRBJ2-2; 7 positions agree with TRBD1. The CDR3 loop spans 15 amino acids. Germline V gene sequence: CDR1 SGHTA, CDR2 FQGTGA. The junction had 8 bases not matched to a gene; V was cut back by 5 bases and J by 5 bases. CDR3 DNA: TGTGCCAGCAGCCTAAGACAGGGACCTACCGGGGAGCTGTTTTTT. The encoded protein is CASSLRQGPTGELFF.

The gene calls are TRBV18 and TRBJ1-6; 9 bases fit TRBD1. With 4 bases clipped from V and 4 bases from J, the junction kept 5 bases outside the gene matches. The CDR3 runs to 16 residues. Germline lookup yields CDR1 KGHSH and CDR2 LQKENI. The chain's CDR3 is CASSQQGAGYNSPLHF. In nucleotides, the CDR3 is TGTGCCAGCTCACAACAGGGGGCGGGATATAATTCACCCCTCCACTTT.

A single count supports this clone. The V and J genes are TRBV28 and TRBJ1-5; 8 nucleotides agree with TRBD1. In germline, CDR1 is MDHEN, CDR2 SYDVKM. CDR3 length equals 15 residues. The ends lost 6 bases at V and 0 bases at J; junction bases unmatched: 4. CDR3 sequence (DNA): TGTGCCAGCAGCTTGACAGGGGCTAGCAATCAGCCCCAGCATTTT. Protein: CASSLTGASNQPQHF.

CDR3 coding DNA: TGTGCCAGCAGCTCACTTCCGGGACAGGGGGCATCGGATGAGCAGTTCTTC. This encodes CASSSLPGQGASDEQFF. The rearrangement uses TRBV5-5 and TRBJ2-1; 12 bases match TRBD1. Unmatched junction bases numbered 12, after V lost 3 bases and J lost 8 bases. The CDR3 is made up of 17 amino acids. Germline values: CDR1 SGHKS, CDR2 YYEKEE (reference sequence).

CDR3 sequence reads: CASSLSGGIRKNTEAFF. For the CDR3, the DNA is TGTGCCAGCAGTCTTTCTGGGGGCATAAGAAAGAACACTGAAGCTTTCTTT. V and J are TRBV28 and TRBJ1-1; possible D gene TRBD1, 6 bases. Germline CDR1 is MDHEN and CDR2 is SYDVKM. This CDR3 has 17 amino acids. The V and J ends lost 5 bases and 1 base respectively, with 20 bases between them.

The chain couples TRBV19 to TRBJ2-6, with D tentatively TRBD2 (5 bases). V was trimmed by 7 bases and J by 0 bases, leaving 16 bases between them. The CDR3 has 17 amino acids. Germline V gives CDR1 LNHDA, CDR2 SQIVND (reference sequence). CDR3 residues: CASTRADSPSGANVLTF. In DNA form, the CDR3 reads TGTGCCAGTACCCGGGCGGACTCCCCCTCTGGGGCCAACGTCCTGACTTTC.

CDR3 loop: CASRKDTRNQPQHF. Here the CDR3 DNA reads TGTGCCAGCAGGAAGGACACCCGCAATCAGCCCCAGCATTTT. This sequence joins TRBV6-5 and TRBJ1-5, with D perhaps TRBD1 (5 bases). This CDR3 has 14 amino acids. With 6 bases removed from V and 2 bases from J, the gap between germline ends came to 11 bases. The V gene's germline CDR1 is MNHEY and CDR2 SVGAGI.

The CDR3 loop is CASSLLETSGGAGTQYF. The CDR3 coding sequence is TGTGCCAGCAGCTTACTTGAGACTAGCGGGGGGGCTGGTACGCAGTATTTT. This sequence joins TRBV7-6 and TRBJ2-3; 14 bases align to TRBD2. Trimming removed 2 bases from V and 8 bases from J; junction bases left unmatched: 9. CDR3 length equals 17 residues. Germline V gene data show CDR1 as SGHVS and CDR2 as FNYEAQ. Supplemented by reference TRBV7-6 and TRBJ2-3, the full variable domain reads GAGVSQSPRYKVTKRGQDVALRCDPISGHVSLYWYRQALGQGPEFLTYFNYEAQQDKSGLPNDRFSAERPEGSISTLTIQRTEQRDSAMYRCASSLLETSGGAGTQYFGPGTRLTVL.

The chain combines TRBV24-1 with TRBJ1-5; 7 bases are a match to TRBD1. Germline V gives CDR1 KGHDR, CDR2 SFDVKD. Trimming at V came to 4 bases and at J to 3 bases, leaving 5 bases not matched to a gene. This CDR3 is built from 15 residues. CDR3 sequence: CATSESGQPNQPQHF. The DNA of the CDR3 is TGTGCCACCAGTGAGTCGGGACAGCCCAATCAGCCCCAGCATTTT.

This clone was counted only a few times. The chain is built from TRBV5-4 and TRBJ2-7; TRBD1 matches 11 bases. Germline-derived CDR1 and CDR2 are SGHNT and YYREEE (reference sequence). The CDR3 has 14 amino acids. The V segment lost 4 bases and the J segment 2 bases; nucleotides outside the gene matches: 2. CDR3: CASSKDRGPYEQYF. In DNA form, the CDR3 reads TGTGCCAGCAGCAAGGACAGGGGGCCCTACGAGCAGTACTTC. The full variable domain, completed using reference TRBV5-4 and TRBJ2-7, is ETGVTQSPTHLIKTRGQQVTLRCSSQSGHNTVSWYQQALGQGPQFIFQYYREEENGRGNFPPRFSGLQFPNYSSELNVNALELDDSALYLCASSKDRGPYEQYFGPGTRLTVT.

There are a few counts of this clone. The chain carries TRBV12-5 and TRBJ1-1; D gene ambiguous. V dropped 2 bases and J dropped 8 bases, with 12 bases sitting between them. Germline V gene data show CDR1 as LGHNT and CDR2 as FRNRAP. This CDR3 region has 13 residues. CDR3 region: CASGLSPVTEAFF. The CDR3 DNA sequence: TGTGCTAGTGGTTTGTCCCCCGTGACAGAAGCTTTCTTT.

The genes are TRBV4-2 and TRBJ2-6; TRBD1 aligns across 10 bases. There are 18 residues in the CDR3. Germline values: CDR1 LGHNA, CDR2 YNFKEQ. With V trimmed by 1 base and J by 1 base, 4 bases remained unmatched. The CDR3 sequence is CASSQGTGGTSGANVLTF. The CDR3 nucleotides read TGTGCCAGCAGCCAAGGGACAGGGGGTACTTCTGGGGCCAACGTCCTGACTTTC.

CDR3 sequence: CASSLLQGSTEAFF. In nucleotides, the CDR3 is TGTGCCAGCAGTTTATTACAGGGTAGTACTGAAGCTTTCTTT. The chain has TRBV28 and TRBJ1-1, with D perhaps TRBD1 (6 bases). Germline V gene sequence: CDR1 MDHEN, CDR2 SYDVKM. The CDR3 covers 14 residues. V was shortened by 1 base and J by 5 bases, with 11 bases between the two germline ends.

This clone appeared a single time. The V call is TRBV7-9, the J call TRBJ1-1; 8 nucleotides agree with TRBD1. CDR1 and CDR2 (germline): SEHNR, FQNEAQ (reference sequence). The CDR3 has 15 residues. V dropped 2 bases and J dropped 2; count of bases not matched to a gene: 4. The DNA of the CDR3 is TGTGCCAGCAGCTTAAAGGGACAGGACAACACTGAAGCTTTCTTT. The encoded protein is CASSLKGQDNTEAFF.

The chain couples TRBV7-9 to TRBJ1-1; D not certain. The ends were cut back, 2 bases at V and 10 bases at J, with 17 bases in the middle. The CDR3 loop spans 14 amino acids. Germline CDR1 and CDR2: SEHNR and FQNEAQ (reference sequence). The CDR3 DNA follows: TGTGCCAGCAGCTTATTGGACTTTATTAGTCGAGCTTTCTTT. It codes for CASSLLDFISRAFF.

V and J are TRBV3-1 (or the pseudogene TRBV3-2) and TRBJ2-5, with D maybe TRBD1 (7 bases). CDR1 and CDR2 (germline): LGHDT, YNNKEL (reference sequence). The CDR3 extends over 15 amino acids. V was cut by 4 bases and J by 9 bases, with 21 bases left in between. Written as DNA, the CDR3 is TGTGCCAGCAGCCCTAGCATGACAGGGTGGGGGGCCCAGTACTTC. Translating gives CASSPSMTGWGAQYF.

The V gene is TRBV3-1 (or the pseudogene TRBV3-2), the J gene TRBJ2-7; no clear D. V was clipped by 3 bases and J by 1 base, with 13 bases between them. This CDR3 has 15 residues. The germline V gene encodes CDR1 LGHDT and CDR2 YNNKEL (reference sequence). This CDR3 reads CASSHVNRQSYEQYF. For the CDR3, the DNA is TGTGCCAGCAGCCATGTTAACAGACAATCCTACGAGCAGTACTTC.